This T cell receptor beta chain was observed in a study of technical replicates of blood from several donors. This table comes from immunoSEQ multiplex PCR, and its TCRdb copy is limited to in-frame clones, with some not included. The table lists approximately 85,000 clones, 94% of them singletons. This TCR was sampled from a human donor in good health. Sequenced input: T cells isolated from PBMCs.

The DNA for the CDR3 is TGCGCCAGCAGCTCGGCGGGGGGTTCAAACACCGGGGAGCTGTTTTTT. This encodes CASSSAGGSNTGELFF. The V and J genes are TRBV5-1 and TRBJ2-2; 8 nucleotides align to TRBD2. Germline assignment: CDR1 SGHRS and CDR2 YFSETQ. J was trimmed by 2 bases and V by 3 bases; bases with no gene match: 6. CDR3 size: 16 residues.